This section outlines one TCR beta chain sequence together with its context. Only in-frame clones appear in the TCRdb table, and some are missing; sequencing was by immunoSEQ multiplex PCR. The sample has several thousand clones; just over 65% are singletons. The source of the sample is a study of OX40 agonist ivuxolimab in advanced cancers. The length of the CDR3 is 15 residues. J was trimmed by 2 bases and V by 4 bases; bases with no gene match: 3. CDR1 is SGDLS, CDR2 YYNGEE, per germline. This clonotype originated in an adult with an advanced solid tumor such as melanoma, head and neck, liver or kidney cancer. This specimen was CD4+ or CD8+ T cells sorted from blood, taken in a trial of the OX40 agonist ivuxolimab. The chain recombines TRBV9 with TRBJ2-3; 11 bases agree with TRBD2. CDR3 in DNA: TGTGCCAGCAGCAGACTAGCGGGACCCACAGATACGCAGTATTTT. This gives the protein CASSRLAGPTDTQYF.